This T cell receptor beta chain is from a study of blood T cell repertoires in COVID-19. In the original analysis: The assay estimated nucleated cells by amplifying reference gene primers. Assay used: immunoSEQ multiplex PCR; TCRdb lists only in-frame clones, some missing. V and J calls and clone size are given by that table; D and trimming were obtained from the DNA. Of 200,000 to 300,000 clones in the sample, about 86% were seen once. V was pared by 1 base and J by 7 bases, with 2 bases of the junction left unmatched. CDR1 and CDR2 from the germline V gene are PRHDT and FYEKMQ (reference sequence). The CDR3 totals 14 residues.

The sequenced sample consisted of peripheral blood. This TCR was sampled from a man aged 30 to 45 with active or convalescent COVID-19. The chain uses TRBV13 and TRBJ1-3; 9 bases line up with TRBD1. Here the CDR3 reads CASSLVQGANTIYF. The CDR3 nucleotides read TGTGCCAGCAGCTTAGTACAGGGGGCGAACACCATATATTTT. The full variable domain, rest sourced from reference TRBV13 and TRBJ1-3, is AAGVIQSPRHLIKEKRETATLKCYPIPRHDTVYWYQQGPGQDPQFLISFYEKMQSDKGSIPDRFSAQQFSDYHSELNMSSLELGDSALYFCASSLVQGANTIYFGEGSWLTVV.